The entry below describes one T cell receptor beta chain. This record belongs to a study of identical twins. Trimming cost V 8 bases and J 2 bases, with 10 bases left between them. This CDR3 has 14 residues. Germline-derived CDR1 and CDR2 are MNHNS and SASEGT. TCRdb re-derived calls from the 5' RACE reads in MiXCR, one entry per CDR3 protein. The sample consists of about 790,000 distinct CDR3 sequences, about 18% of them appearing once. This same sample was also taken into another study, of T cells expressing NK-cell markers.

The source material was PBMCs. The chain is built from TRBV6-1 and TRBJ2-6; the D is unclear. This TCR came from a woman aged 18-30 years in good health. The CDR3 sequence is CASENGAGANVLTF. The CDR3 DNA follows: TGTGCCAGCGAAAACGGAGCTGGGGCCAACGTCCTGACTTTC.